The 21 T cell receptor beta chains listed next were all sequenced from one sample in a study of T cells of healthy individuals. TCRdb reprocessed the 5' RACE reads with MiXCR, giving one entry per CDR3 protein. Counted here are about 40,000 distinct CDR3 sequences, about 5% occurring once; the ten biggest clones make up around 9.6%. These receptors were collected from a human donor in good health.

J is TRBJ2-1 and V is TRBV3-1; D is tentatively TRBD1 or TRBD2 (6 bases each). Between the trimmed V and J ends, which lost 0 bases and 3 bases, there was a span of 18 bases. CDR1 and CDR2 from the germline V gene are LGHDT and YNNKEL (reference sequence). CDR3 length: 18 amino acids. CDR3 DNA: TGTGCCAGCAGCCAAGAAGGGGGACGAAGGACTAACTACAATGAGCAGTTCTTC. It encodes CASSQEGGRRTNYNEQFF.

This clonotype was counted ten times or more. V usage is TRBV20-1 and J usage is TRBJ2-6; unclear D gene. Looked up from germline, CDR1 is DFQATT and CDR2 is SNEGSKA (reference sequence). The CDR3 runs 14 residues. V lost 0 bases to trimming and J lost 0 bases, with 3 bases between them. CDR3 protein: CSAREPSGANVLTF. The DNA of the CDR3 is TGCAGTGCTAGAGAACCCTCTGGGGCCAACGTCCTGACTTTC.

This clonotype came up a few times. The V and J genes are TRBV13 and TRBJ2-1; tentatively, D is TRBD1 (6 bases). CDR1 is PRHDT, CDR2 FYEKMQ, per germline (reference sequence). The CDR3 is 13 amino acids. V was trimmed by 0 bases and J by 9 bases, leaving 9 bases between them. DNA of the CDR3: TGTGCCAGCAGCTTAGGAGGGGGTATTGAGCAGTTCTTC. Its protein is CASSLGGGIEQFF.

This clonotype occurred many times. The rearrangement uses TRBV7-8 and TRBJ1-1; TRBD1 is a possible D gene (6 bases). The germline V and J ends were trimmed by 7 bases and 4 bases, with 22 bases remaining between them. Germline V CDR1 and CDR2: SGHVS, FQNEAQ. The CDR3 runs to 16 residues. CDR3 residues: CASTPSRGRVGTEAFF. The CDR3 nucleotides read TGTGCCAGCACCCCATCTAGGGGGAGGGTTGGCACTGAAGCTTTCTTT.

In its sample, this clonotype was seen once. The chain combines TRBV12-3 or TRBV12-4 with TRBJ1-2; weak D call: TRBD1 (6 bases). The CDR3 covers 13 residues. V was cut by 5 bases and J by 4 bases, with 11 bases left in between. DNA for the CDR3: TGTGCCAGCAGTAATGGACAGTCCTATGGCTACACCTTC. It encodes CASSNGQSYGYTF.

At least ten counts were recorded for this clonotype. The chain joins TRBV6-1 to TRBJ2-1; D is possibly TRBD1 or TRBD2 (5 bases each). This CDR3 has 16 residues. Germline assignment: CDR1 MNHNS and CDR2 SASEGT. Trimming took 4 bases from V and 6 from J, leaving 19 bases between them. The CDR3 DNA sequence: TGTGCCAGCAGTGGACGTCACGGGACCGTCTCCAATGAGCAGTTCTTC. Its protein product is CASSGRHGTVSNEQFF.

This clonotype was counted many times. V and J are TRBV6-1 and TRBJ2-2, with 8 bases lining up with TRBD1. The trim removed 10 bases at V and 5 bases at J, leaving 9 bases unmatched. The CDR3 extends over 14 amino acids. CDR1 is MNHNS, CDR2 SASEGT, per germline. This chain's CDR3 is CATLRTGRTGELFF. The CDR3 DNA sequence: TGTGCCACCCTACGGACAGGGCGGACCGGGGAGCTGTTTTTT.

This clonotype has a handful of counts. The CDR3 DNA sequence: TGCAGCGTTGAGCTTGGCCCCGAGCAGTACTTC. Encoded protein: CSVELGPEQYF. The chain has TRBV29-1 and TRBJ2-7, with D uncertain. The V gene's germline CDR1 is SQVTM and CDR2 ANQGSEA. The V and J ends lost 3 bases and 6 bases respectively, with 9 bases between them. The CDR3 runs 11 residues.

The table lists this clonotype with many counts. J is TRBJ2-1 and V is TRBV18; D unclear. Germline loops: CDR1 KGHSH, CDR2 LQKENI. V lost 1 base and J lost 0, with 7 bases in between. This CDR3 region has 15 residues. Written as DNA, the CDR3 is TGTGCCAGCTCACCACAGCCTAGCTCCTACAATGAGCAGTTCTTC. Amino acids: CASSPQPSSYNEQFF.

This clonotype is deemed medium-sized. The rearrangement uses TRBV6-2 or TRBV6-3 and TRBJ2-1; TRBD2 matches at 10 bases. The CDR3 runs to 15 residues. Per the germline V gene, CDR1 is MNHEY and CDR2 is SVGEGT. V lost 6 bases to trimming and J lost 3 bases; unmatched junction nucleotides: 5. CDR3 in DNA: TGTGCCAGCAGCCCAACTAGCGGGGACTACAATGAGCAGTTCTTC. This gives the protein CASSPTSGDYNEQFF.

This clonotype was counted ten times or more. CDR3 DNA: TGCAGCGTTCGAGGAGGGACTAGCGGGAGGGCCTACAATGAGCAGTTCTTC. As protein: CSVRGGTSGRAYNEQFF. The chain couples TRBV29-1 to TRBJ2-1; 16 bases agree with TRBD2. With 5 bases clipped from V and 2 bases from J, the junction kept 6 bases outside the gene matches. Germline-derived CDR1 and CDR2 are SQVTM and ANQGSEA. CDR3 length equals 17 residues.

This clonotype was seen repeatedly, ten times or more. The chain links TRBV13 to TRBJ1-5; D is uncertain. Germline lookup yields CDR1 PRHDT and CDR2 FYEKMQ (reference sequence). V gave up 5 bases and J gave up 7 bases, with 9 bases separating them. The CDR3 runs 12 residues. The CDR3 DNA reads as TGTGCCAGCAGCCCTCGGCTGCAGCCCCAGCATTTT. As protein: CASSPRLQPQHF.

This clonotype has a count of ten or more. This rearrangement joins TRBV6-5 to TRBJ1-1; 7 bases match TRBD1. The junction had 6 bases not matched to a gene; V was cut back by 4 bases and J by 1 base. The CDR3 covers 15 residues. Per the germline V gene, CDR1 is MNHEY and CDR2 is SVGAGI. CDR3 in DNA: TGTGCCAGCAGTTCGACGACAGGGCGGAACACTGAAGCTTTCTTT. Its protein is CASSSTTGRNTEAFF.

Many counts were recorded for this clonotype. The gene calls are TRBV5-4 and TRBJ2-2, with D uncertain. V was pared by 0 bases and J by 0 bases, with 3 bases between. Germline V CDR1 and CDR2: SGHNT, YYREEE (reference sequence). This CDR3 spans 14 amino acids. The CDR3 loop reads CASSLDANTGELFF. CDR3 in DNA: TGTGCCAGCAGCTTGGATGCGAACACCGGGGAGCTGTTTTTT.

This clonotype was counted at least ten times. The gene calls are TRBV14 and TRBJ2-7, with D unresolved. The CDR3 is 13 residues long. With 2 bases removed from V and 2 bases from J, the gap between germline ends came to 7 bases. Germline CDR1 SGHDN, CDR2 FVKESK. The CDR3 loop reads CASSQSKPYEQYF. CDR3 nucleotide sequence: TGTGCCAGCAGCCAAAGCAAGCCCTACGAGCAGTACTTC.

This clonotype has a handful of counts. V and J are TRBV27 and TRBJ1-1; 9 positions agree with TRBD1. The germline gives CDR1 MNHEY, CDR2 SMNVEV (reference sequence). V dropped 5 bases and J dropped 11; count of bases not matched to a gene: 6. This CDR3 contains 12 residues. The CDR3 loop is CASSQGQGMAFF. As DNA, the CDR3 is TGTGCCAGCAGTCAGGGACAGGGTATGGCTTTCTTT.

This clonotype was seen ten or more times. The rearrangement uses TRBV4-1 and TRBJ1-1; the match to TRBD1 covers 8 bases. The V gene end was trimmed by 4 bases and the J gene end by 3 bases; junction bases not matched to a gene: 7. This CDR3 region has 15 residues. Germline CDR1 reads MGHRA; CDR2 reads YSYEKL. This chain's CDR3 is CASSPTDRGDTEAFF. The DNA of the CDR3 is TGCGCCAGCAGCCCCACCGACAGGGGAGACACTGAAGCTTTCTTT.

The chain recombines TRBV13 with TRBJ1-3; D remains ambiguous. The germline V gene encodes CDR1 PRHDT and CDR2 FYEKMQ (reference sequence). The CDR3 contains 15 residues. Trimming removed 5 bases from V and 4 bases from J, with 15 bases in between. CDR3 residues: CASSPTGEAGNTIYF. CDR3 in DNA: TGTGCCAGCAGCCCCACGGGCGAAGCGGGAAACACCATATATTTT.

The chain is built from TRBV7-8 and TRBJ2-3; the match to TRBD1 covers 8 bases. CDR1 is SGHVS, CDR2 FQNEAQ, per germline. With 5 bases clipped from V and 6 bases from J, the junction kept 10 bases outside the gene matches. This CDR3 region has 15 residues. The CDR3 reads CASSADPDRVDTQYF. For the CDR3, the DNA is TGTGCCAGCAGCGCAGACCCGGACAGGGTTGATACGCAGTATTTT.

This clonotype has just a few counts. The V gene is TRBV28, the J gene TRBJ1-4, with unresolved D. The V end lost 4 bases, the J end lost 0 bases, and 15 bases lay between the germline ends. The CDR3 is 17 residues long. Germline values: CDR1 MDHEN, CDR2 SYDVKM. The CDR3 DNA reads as TGTGCCAGCAGTTCAGCTCGCCATAGCTCAACTAATGAAAAACTGTTTTTT. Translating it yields CASSSARHSSTNEKLFF.

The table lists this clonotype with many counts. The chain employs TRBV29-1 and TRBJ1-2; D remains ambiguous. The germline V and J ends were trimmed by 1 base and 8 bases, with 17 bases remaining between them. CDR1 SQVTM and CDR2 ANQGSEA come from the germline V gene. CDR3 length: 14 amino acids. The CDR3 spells CSVEGQTAPGGYTF. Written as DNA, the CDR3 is TGCAGCGTTGAAGGCCAGACGGCTCCTGGGGGCTACACCTTC.